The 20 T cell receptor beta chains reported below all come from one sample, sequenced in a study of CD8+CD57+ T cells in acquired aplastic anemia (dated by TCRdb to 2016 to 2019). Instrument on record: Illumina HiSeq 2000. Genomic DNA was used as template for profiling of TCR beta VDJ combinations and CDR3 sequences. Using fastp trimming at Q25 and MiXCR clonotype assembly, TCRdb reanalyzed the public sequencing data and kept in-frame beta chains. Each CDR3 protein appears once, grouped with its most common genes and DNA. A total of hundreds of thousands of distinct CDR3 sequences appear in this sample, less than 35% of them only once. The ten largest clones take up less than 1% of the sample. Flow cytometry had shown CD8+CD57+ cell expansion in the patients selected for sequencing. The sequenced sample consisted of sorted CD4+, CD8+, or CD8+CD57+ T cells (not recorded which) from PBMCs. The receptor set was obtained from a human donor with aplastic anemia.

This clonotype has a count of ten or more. The CDR3 sequence: CASSGSAPNEQFF. The CDR3 DNA sequence: TGCGCCAGCAGTGGGTCGGCGCCGAATGAGCAGTTCTTC. This chain links TRBV10-1 with TRBJ2-1, with D uncertain. Germline values: CDR1 WNHNN, CDR2 SYGVQD (reference sequence). The CDR3 length is 13 residues. Trimming took off 4 bases at V and 7 bases at J, with 11 bases between the two ends.

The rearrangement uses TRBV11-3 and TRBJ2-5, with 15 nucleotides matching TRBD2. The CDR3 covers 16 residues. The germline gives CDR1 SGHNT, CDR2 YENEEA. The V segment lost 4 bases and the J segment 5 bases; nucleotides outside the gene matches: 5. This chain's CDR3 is CASSSGTSGRWETQYF. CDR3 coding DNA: TGTGCCAGCAGCTCCGGGACTAGCGGGAGGTGGGAGACCCAGTACTTC.

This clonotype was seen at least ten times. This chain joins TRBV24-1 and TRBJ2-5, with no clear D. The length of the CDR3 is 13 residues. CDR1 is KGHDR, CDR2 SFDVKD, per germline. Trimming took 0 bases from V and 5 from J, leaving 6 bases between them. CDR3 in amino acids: CATSDLDGETQYF. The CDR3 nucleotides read TGTGCCACCAGTGATTTGGATGGGGAGACCCAGTACTTC.

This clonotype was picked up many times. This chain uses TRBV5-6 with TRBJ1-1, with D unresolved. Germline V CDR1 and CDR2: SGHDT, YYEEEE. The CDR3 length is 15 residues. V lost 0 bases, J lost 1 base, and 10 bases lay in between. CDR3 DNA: TGTGCCAGCAGCTTGGGGCAGATAAAGAACACTGAAGCTTTCTTT. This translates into CASSLGQIKNTEAFF.

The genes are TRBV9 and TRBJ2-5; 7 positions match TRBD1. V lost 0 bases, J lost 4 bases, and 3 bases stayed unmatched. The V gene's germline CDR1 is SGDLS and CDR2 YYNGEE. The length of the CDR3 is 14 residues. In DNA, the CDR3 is TGTGCCAGCAGCGTAGATAGGGGGCCAGAGACCCAGTACTTC. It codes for CASSVDRGPETQYF. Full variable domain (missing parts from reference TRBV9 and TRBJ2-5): DSGVTQTPKHLITATGQRVTLRCSPRSGDLSVYWYQQSLDQGLQFLIQYYNGEERAKGNILERFSAQQFPDLHSELNLSSLELGDSALYFCASSVDRGPETQYFGPGTRLLVL.

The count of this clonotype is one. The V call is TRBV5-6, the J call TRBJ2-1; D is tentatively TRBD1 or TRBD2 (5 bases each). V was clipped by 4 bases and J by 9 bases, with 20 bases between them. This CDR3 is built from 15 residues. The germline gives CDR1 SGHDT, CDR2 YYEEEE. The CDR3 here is CASSPQQSRDAEQFF. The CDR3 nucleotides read TGTGCCAGCAGCCCACAGCAATCCCGGGACGCTGAGCAGTTCTTC.

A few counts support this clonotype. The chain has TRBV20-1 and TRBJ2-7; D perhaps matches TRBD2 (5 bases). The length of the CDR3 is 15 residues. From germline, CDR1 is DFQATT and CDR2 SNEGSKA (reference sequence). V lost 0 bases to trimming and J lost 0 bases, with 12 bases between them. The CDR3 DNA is TGCAGTGCTAGAGATAGCGTCCAGAGCTCCTACGAGCAGTACTTC. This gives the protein CSARDSVQSSYEQYF.

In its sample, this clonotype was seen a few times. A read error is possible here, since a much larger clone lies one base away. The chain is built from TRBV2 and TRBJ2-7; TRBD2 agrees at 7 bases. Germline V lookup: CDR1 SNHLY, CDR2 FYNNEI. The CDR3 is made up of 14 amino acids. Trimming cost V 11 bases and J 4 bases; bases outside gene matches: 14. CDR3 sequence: CAGTTSSGPYEQYF. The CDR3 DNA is TGTGCCGGCACCACGTCTAGCGGCCCTTACGAGCAGTACTTC.

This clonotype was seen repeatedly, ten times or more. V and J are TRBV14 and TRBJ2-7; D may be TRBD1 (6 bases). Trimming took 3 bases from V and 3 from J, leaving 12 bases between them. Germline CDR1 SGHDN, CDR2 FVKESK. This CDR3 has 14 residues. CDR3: CASSQAGQNYEQYF. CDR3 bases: TGTGCCAGCAGCCAGGCAGGACAGAACTACGAGCAGTACTTC.

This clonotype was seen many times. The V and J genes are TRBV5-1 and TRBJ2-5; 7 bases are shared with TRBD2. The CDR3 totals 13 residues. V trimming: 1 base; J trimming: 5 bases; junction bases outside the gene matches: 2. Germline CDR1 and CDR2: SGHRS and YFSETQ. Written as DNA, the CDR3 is TGCGCCAGCAGCTTGACGCGGGGGGAGACCCAGTACTTC. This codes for CASSLTRGETQYF.

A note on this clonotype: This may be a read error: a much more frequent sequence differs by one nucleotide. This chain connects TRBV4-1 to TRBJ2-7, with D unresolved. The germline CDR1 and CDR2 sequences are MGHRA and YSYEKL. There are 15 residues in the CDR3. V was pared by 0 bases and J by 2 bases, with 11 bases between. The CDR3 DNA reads TGCGCCAGCAGCCAAGATCGCGGTGGGGCCTACGAGCAGTACGTC. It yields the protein CASSQDRGGAYEQYV.

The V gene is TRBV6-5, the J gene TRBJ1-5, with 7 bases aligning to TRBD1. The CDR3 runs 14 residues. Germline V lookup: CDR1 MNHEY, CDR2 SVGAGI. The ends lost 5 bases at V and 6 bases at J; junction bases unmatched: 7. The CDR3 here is CASSPQGEIQPQHF. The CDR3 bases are TGTGCCAGCAGTCCCCAGGGGGAAATTCAGCCCCAGCATTTT.

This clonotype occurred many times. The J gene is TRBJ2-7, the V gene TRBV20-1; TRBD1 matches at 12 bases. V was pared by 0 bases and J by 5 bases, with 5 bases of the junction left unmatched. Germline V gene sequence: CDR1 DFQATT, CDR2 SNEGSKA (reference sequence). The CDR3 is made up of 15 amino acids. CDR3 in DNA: TGCAGTGCTAGAGAACCCGGGACAGGGGGCGACGAGCAGTACTTC. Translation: CSAREPGTGGDEQYF.

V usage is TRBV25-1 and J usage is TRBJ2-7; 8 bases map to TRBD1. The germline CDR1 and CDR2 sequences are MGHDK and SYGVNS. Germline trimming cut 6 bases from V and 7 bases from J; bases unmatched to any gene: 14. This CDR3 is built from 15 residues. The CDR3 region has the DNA TGTGCCAGCAGGGCAGGGGGCGGAGGGGGTCGGGAGCAGTACTTC. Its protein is CASRAGGGGGREQYF.

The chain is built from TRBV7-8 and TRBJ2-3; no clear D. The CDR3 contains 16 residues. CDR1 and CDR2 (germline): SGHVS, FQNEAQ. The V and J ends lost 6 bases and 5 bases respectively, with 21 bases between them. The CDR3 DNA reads TGTGCCAGCAGGCGGTGGGGATCCAAAGTTCAAGATACGCAGTATTTT. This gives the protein CASRRWGSKVQDTQYF.

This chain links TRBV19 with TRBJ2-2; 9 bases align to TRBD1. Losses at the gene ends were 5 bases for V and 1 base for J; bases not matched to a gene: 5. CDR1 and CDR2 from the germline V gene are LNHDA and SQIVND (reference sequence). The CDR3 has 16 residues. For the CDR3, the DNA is TGTGCCAGTAGTCCTCCGGGACAGGGGAACACCGGGGAGCTGTTTTTT. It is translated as CASSPPGQGNTGELFF.

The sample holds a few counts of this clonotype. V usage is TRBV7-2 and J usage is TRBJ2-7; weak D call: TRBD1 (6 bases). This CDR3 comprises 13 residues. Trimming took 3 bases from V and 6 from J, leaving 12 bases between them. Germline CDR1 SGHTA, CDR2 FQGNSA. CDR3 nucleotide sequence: TGTGCCAGCAGCTTCAGCTACAGGGCCGAGCAGTACGTC. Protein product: CASSFSYRAEQYV.

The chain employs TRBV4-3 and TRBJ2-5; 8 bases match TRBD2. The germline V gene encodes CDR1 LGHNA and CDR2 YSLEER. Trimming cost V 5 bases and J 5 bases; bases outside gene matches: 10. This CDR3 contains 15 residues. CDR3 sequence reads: CASSSRGGLEETQYF. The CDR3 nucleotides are TGCGCCAGCAGCTCACGGGGGGGCCTGGAGGAGACCCAGTACTTC.

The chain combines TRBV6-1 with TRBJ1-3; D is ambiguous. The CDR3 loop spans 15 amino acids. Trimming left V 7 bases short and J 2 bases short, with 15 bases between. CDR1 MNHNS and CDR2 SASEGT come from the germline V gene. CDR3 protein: CASTLRVAAGNTIYF. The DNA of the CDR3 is TGTGCCAGCACGTTGCGGGTGGCAGCTGGAAACACCATATATTTT.

The CDR3 bases are TGCGCCAGCAAGAAGGTATTGCTGCAGCACCAAGAGGCTTTCTTT. Its translation is CASKKVLLQHQEAFF. The gene calls are TRBV10-2 and TRBJ1-1; no clear D. This CDR3 contains 15 residues. The V gene's germline CDR1 is WSHSY and CDR2 SAAADI. Between the trimmed V and J ends, which lost 7 bases and 11 bases, there was a span of 26 bases.